This is a list of T cell receptor beta chains from one sample in a study of blood T cells in healthy people across ages. MiXCR, applied by TCRdb to the 5' RACE reads, yields one record per CDR3 protein. The sample lists some 760,000 distinct CDR3 sequences; around 25% were seen once. Another study also made use of these data, one on T cells of mothers and their children.

Material for sequencing was blood. These receptors all stem from a boy younger than 18 in good health. Each CDR3 is given with its conserved first and last residue. Each record gives: V gene, J gene, D gene, clone size, CDR3 protein, CDR3 DNA. D genes are given only for firm matches. Rows may omit the clone size; those that give it use once, few, many or a size class.

TRBV6-5	TRBJ1-4	-	few	CASSYDGATNEKLFF	TGTGCCAGCAGTTACGACGGTGCAACTAATGAAAAACTGTTTTTT
TRBV11-2	TRBJ1-2	-	-	CASSGLPGITFAYGYTF	TGTGCCAGCAGCGGCCTTCCGGGAATTACTTTTGCGTATGGCTACACCTTC
TRBV12-3/TRBV12-4	TRBJ2-3	TRBD1	-	CASSLALLRDREKDTQYF	TGTGCCAGCAGTTTAGCGTTGTTAAGGGACAGGGAGAAAGATACGCAGTATTTT
TRBV20-1	TRBJ2-7	-	many	CSARPARGWAGRYEQYF	TGCAGTGCTAGACCTGCTCGGGGGTGGGCAGGGAGGTACGAGCAGTACTTC
TRBV7-9	TRBJ1-5	TRBD1	-	CASSPDTGASNQPQHF	TGTGCCAGCAGCCCCGACACAGGGGCTAGCAATCAGCCCCAGCATTTT
TRBV6-6	TRBJ2-5	TRBD2	-	CASSPGGARMKTQYF	TGTGCCAGCAGTCCCGGGGGGGCCCGAATGAAGACCCAGTACTTC
TRBV20-1	TRBJ2-1	-	-	CSARDRGGRPRLYEQFF	TGCAGTGCTAGAGATCGAGGCGGGCGACCAAGGCTCTACGAGCAGTTCTTC
TRBV7-2	TRBJ2-1	-	-	CASSKDTGSYNEQFF	TGTGCCAGCAGTAAGGACACCGGCTCCTACAATGAGCAGTTCTTC
TRBV28	TRBJ2-3	-	-	CASSLSAQSYTQYF	TGTGCCAGCAGTTTATCAGCACAGTCCTACACGCAGTATTTT
TRBV7-9	TRBJ2-1	TRBD2	-	CASSLAPSAGGPNEQFF	TGTGCCAGCAGCTTAGCTCCTTCGGCGGGAGGGCCCAATGAGCAGTTCTTC
TRBV28	TRBJ2-7	TRBD1	-	CASSLTGQGLYEQYF	TGTGCCAGCAGTTTGACGGGACAGGGGCTCTACGAGCAGTACTTC
TRBV11-1	TRBJ2-1	TRBD2	-	CASSSDQGGSTSGGYNEQFF	TGTGCCAGCAGCTCCGATCAGGGGGGCTCGACTAGCGGGGGATACAATGAGCAGTTCTTC
TRBV7-9	TRBJ2-5	-	few	CASDTETQYF	TGTGCCAGCGACACCGAGACCCAGTACTTC
TRBV6-1	TRBJ2-5	-	-	CASREWDQETQYF	TGTGCCAGCAGGGAGTGGGACCAAGAGACCCAGTACTTC
TRBV7-9	TRBJ2-1	TRBD2	-	CASLGSGRSHNEQFF	TGTGCCAGCCTCGGGAGCGGGAGGTCCCACAATGAGCAGTTCTTC
TRBV7-8	TRBJ2-7	TRBD2	-	CASSPKAAGGPYEQYF	TGTGCCAGCAGCCCCAAGGCAGCGGGAGGGCCATACGAGCAGTACTTC
TRBV12-3/TRBV12-4	TRBJ2-6	-	-	CASTQVTGGANVLTF	TGTGCCAGCACCCAGGTTACTGGTGGGGCCAACGTCCTGACTTTC
TRBV7-2	TRBJ2-3	-	few	CASSEGPADTQYF	TGTGCCAGCAGTGAGGGTCCCGCAGATACGCAGTATTTT
TRBV29-1	TRBJ2-7	-	once	CSVGRSAYEQYF	TGCAGCGTTGGCAGGTCAGCCTACGAGCAGTACTTC